The TCR beta chain under discussion was sequenced for a study of T cells after yellow fever vaccination. V lost 3 bases, J lost 1 base, and 9 bases lay in between. CDR3 length: 14 residues. This clonotype was seen more than once but under ten times. Using its own MiXCR run on the 5' RACE reads, TCRdb lists one record per CDR3 protein. The sample includes some 80,000 distinct CDR3 sequences, roughly 15% of them seen just once. The clonotype was recovered from a man between 18 and 35 years old who received the YFV17D yellow fever vaccine. Sequenced material: CD8+ T cells not binding an NS4B(214-222) dextramer, sorted from PBMCs, taken roughly 20 days after the first yellow fever vaccination. The chain is built from TRBV12-3 or TRBV12-4 and TRBJ1-1; TRBD1 might be the D (6 bases). The CDR3 nucleotides read TGTGCCAGCAGTTTCGTGACAGGGAACACTGAAGCTTTCTTT. It is translated as CASSFVTGNTEAFF.